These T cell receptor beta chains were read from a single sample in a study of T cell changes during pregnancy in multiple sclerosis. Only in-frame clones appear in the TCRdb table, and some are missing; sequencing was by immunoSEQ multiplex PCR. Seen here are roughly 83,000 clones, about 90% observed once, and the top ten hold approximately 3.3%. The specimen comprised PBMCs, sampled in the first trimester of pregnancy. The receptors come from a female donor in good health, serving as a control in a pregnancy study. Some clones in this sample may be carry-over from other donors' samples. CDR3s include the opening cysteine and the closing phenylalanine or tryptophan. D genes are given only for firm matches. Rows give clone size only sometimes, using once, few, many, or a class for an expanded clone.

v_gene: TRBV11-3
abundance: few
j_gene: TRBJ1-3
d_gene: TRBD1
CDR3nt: TGTGCCAGCAGCTTAGTAGTGGGGGACAGGAACACCATATATTTT
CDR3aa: CASSLVVGDRNTIYF

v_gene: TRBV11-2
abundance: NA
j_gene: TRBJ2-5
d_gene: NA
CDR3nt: TGTGCCAGCAGCCCCGGGGGTCCTCAAGAGACCCAGTACTTC
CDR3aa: CASSPGGPQETQYF

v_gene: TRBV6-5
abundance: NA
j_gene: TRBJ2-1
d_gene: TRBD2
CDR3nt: TGTGCCAGCAGCCAGGGACTAGCGGGAGAGCAGTTCTTC
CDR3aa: CASSQGLAGEQFF

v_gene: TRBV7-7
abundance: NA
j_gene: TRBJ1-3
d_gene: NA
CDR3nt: TGTGCTAGCAGCTTAGGCCCCCAGGGGACTGGAAACACCATATATTTT
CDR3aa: CASSLGPQGTGNTIYF

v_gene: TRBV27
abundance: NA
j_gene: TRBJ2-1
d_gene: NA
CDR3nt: TGTGCCAGCAGTTTGTCCGGGAATGAGCAGTTCTTC
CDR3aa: CASSLSGNEQFF

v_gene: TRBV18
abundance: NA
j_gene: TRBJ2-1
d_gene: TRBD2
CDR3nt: TGTGCCAGCTCGCTTACTAGCGGGCCCTCCTACAATGAGCAGTTCTTC
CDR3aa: CASSLTSGPSYNEQFF

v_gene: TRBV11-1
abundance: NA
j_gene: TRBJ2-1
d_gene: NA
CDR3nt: TGTGCCAGCAGCCCCTCCGCGGGTAGCGGATCCTACAATGAGCAGTTCTTC
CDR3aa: CASSPSAGSGSYNEQFF

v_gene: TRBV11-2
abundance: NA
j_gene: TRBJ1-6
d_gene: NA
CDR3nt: TGTGCCAGCAGCTTTTCCAGGGCAAATAATTCACCCCTCCACTTT
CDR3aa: CASSFSRANNSPLHF

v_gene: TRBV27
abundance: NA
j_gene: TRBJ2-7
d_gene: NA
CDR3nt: TGTGCCAGCAGTCCCCGGACATCCGTCTACGAGCAGTACTTC
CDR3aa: CASSPRTSVYEQYF

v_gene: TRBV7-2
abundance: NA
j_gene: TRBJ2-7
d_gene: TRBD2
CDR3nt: TGTGCCAGCAGCTATAGGACTAGCGGATACGAGCAGTACTTC
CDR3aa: CASSYRTSGYEQYF

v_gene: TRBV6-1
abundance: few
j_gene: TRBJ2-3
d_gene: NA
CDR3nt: TGTGCCAGCAGTGAAGGGGCCGAGTCAGATACGCAGTATTTT
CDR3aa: CASSEGAESDTQYF

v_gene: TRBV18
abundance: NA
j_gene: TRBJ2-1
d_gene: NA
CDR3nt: TGTGCCAGCTCACCACCGAGCAGGGGAGCCTTCGCTGAGCAGTTCTTC
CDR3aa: CASSPPSRGAFAEQFF

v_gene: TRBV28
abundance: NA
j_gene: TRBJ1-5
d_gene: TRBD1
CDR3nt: TGTGCCAGCAGCGACAGGGGGGTTATTCAGCCCCAGCATTTT
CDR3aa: CASSDRGVIQPQHF

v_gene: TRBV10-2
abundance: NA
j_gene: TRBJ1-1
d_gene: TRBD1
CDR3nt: TGCGCCAGCAGTGAGGGACAGGGGGACACTGAAGCTTTCTTT
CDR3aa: CASSEGQGDTEAFF

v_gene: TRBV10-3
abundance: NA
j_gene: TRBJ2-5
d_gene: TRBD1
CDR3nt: TGTGCCATAGAACAGGGGTTCGGAGAGACCCAGTACTTC
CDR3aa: CAIEQGFGETQYF

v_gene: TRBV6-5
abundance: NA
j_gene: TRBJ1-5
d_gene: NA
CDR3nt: TGTGCCAGCAGTCCGCATGGTCAGATCAATCAGCCCCAGCATTTT
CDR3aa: CASSPHGQINQPQHF

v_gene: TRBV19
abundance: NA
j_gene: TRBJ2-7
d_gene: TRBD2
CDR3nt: TGTGCCAGTGGACCCGGGACTACCTACGAGCAGTACTTC
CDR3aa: CASGPGTTYEQYF

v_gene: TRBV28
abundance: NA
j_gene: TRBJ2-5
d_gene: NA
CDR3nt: TGTGCCAGCCGGCGGATGCGTCCCCAAGAGACCCAGTACTTC
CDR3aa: CASRRMRPQETQYF

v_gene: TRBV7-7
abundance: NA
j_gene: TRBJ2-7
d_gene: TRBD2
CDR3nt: TGTGCCAGCAGCTTAAGAGCGGGGGAACCTTACGAGCAGTACTTC
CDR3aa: CASSLRAGEPYEQYF

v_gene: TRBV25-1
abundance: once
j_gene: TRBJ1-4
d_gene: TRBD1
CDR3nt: TGTGCCAGCAGTGAACCATTTCGGGACAGGGGAAACGAAAAACTGTTTTTT
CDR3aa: CASSEPFRDRGNEKLFF

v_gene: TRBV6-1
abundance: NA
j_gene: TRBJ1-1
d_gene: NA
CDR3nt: TGTGCCAGCAGTGAGGTCCAGGGGAGAGCTTTCTTT
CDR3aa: CASSEVQGRAFF

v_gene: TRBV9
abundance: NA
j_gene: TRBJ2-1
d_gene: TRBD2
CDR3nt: TGTGCCAGCAGCGCTAGCGGGGGGGCCTACAATGAGCAGTTCTTC
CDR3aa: CASSASGGAYNEQFF

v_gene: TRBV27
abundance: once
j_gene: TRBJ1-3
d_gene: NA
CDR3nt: TGTGCCAGCAGTCGGGGGGGCTCTGGAAACACCATATATTTT
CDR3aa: CASSRGGSGNTIYF

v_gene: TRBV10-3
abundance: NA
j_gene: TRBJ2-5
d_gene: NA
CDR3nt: TGTGCCACCGCGGGAAGCGAAGAGACCCAGTACTTC
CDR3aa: CATAGSEETQYF

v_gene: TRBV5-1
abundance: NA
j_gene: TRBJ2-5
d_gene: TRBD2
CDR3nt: TGCGCCAGCAGCTTGGCCCCGGGGGGAGAGACCCAGTACTTC
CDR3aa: CASSLAPGGETQYF

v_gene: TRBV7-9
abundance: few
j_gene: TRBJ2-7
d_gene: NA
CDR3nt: TGTGCCAGCCCGGACAGACGGGAGCAGTACTTC
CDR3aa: CASPDRREQYF

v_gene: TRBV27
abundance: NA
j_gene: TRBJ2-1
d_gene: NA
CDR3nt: TGTGCCAGCAGCCAGGGGCAGGGGCCCCGACGGTCCTACAATGAGCAGTTCTTC
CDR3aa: CASSQGQGPRRSYNEQFF

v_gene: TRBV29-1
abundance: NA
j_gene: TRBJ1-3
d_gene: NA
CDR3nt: TGCAGCGTTGAAGGCAGTGGAAACACCATATATTTT
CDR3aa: CSVEGSGNTIYF